Sequencing of this T cell receptor (beta chain) was carried out in a study of cytomegalovirus exposure and HLA in healthy donors. The wider study: The approximately 120 validation repertoires used the same platform as the roughly 670 first-cohort repertoires, a later analysis reported.

Study-wide results and caveats: Reports described diagnosis of cytomegalovirus status by the classifier as highly specific and sensitive. TCR beta chains numbering approximately 150 were designated cytomegalovirus-associated.

Turning to this clone: Its antigen is undetermined.

The data were produced by immunoSEQ multiplex PCR, yet TCRdb's version contains in-frame clones alone and is incomplete. The repertoire holds some 260,000 clones, with approximately 84% as singletons. CDR1 is LGHNA, CDR2 YSLEER, per germline. This CDR3 is 17 amino acids long. Unmatched junction bases numbered 12, after V lost 4 bases and J lost 5 bases. Sample: PBMCs. This clonotype originated in a man in his late teens or twenties in good health and CMV-seropositive. This sequence joins TRBV4-3 and TRBJ2-5, with 11 bases that match TRBD2. The DNA of the CDR3 is TGCGCCAGCAGCCCGGGACTAGCGGCCCTCCTGGCGGAGACCCAGTACTTC. Amino acids: CASSPGLAALLAETQYF.